The text below deals with one TCR beta chain. The sample comes from a study of cytomegalovirus exposure and HLA in healthy donors. PCR employed 60 Vbeta and 13 Jbeta primers. The method was immunoSEQ multiplex PCR; TCRdb's version includes in-frame clones alone and lacks a portion of them. In the table there are 150,000 or so clones, approximately 80% of which are singletons. Material for sequencing was PBMCs. The origin of this receptor is a male donor in good health and CMV-seronegative.

The CDR3 nucleotides read TGTGCCAGCAGCCAGGGGGACTCCACAGATACGCAGTATTTT. It is translated as CASSQGDSTDTQYF. J is TRBJ2-3 and V is TRBV4-2, with D possibly being TRBD2 (6 bases). The V end lost 3 bases, the J end lost 2 bases, and 9 bases lay between the germline ends. The CDR3 consists of 14 residues. Germline assignment: CDR1 LGHNA and CDR2 YNFKEQ.